A single sample gave rise to the 27 T cell receptor beta chains below, sequenced in a study of beta chain features in type 1 diabetes. The investigators reverse transcribed all of the isolated RNA, so they sequenced expressed TCRB transcripts. The protocol was immunoSEQ multiplex PCR, while the TCRdb copy is restricted to in-frame clones and leaves out a portion. The sample has about 220,000 clones; about a tenth are singletons. Sequenced: central memory CD4+ T cells from blood. The receptors stem from a man younger than 35 in good health.

CDR3 region: CASSLEGQSYNEQFF. CDR3 DNA sequence: TGTGCCAGCAGCTTAGAGGGACAGTCATACAATGAGCAGTTCTTC. This sequence joins TRBV7-2 and TRBJ2-1; TRBD1 matches at 7 bases. After removal of 1 base from V and 4 bases from J, the junction contained 4 bases not matched to a gene. The length of the CDR3 is 15 residues. Germline V gene sequence: CDR1 SGHTA, CDR2 FQGNSA.

The chain joins TRBV5-4 to TRBJ2-6; D possibly corresponds to TRBD1 (5 bases). Trimming removed 5 bases at V and 1 base at J, with 10 bases between. CDR1 is SGHNT and CDR2 is YYREEE in the germline V gene (reference sequence). CDR3 length: 15 amino acids. CDR3 DNA: TGTGCCAGCAGACCAGGGCTTTCTGGGGCCAACGTCCTGACTTTC. Residues: CASRPGLSGANVLTF.

This clone showed up just a few times. The V and J genes are TRBV2 and TRBJ2-7; D is tentatively TRBD1 or TRBD2 (5 bases each). Trimming removed 2 bases at V and 6 bases at J, with 8 bases between. CDR1 SNHLY and CDR2 FYNNEI come from the germline V gene. The CDR3 is 12 residues long. The CDR3 loop reads CASSERDAEQYF. The CDR3 DNA reads TGTGCCAGCAGTGAAAGGGACGCCGAGCAGTACTTC.

This rearrangement joins TRBV7-9 to TRBJ2-6; no reliable D call. Trimming took 5 bases from V and 2 from J, leaving 7 bases between them. Per germline, CDR1 SEHNR and CDR2 FQNEAQ (reference sequence). CDR3 length: 14 residues. The CDR3 coding sequence is TGTGCCAGCAGCGTAAACCCTGGGGCCAACGTCCTGACTTTC. Translated, it gives CASSVNPGANVLTF. The entire variable domain, with the rest obtained from reference TRBV7-9 and TRBJ2-6, is as follows: DTGVSQNPRHKITKRGQNVTFRCDPISEHNRLYWYRQTLGQGPEFLTYFQNEAQLEKSRLLSDRFSAERPKGSFSTLEIQRTEQGDSAMYLCASSVNPGANVLTFGAGSRLTVL.

This clone was seen more than once but under ten times. The chain employs TRBV28 and TRBJ1-5, with 7 positions matching TRBD1. This CDR3 is built from 15 residues. Germline values: CDR1 MDHEN, CDR2 SYDVKM. V shed 6 bases, J shed 6 bases, and the junction held 11 bases outside the gene matches. The chain's CDR3 is CASRVQTTGSQPQHF. CDR3 sequence (DNA): TGTGCCAGCAGAGTTCAGACGACAGGGAGTCAGCCCCAGCATTTT. Using reference TRBV28 and TRBJ1-5 for the parts outside the CDR3, the full variable domain is DVKVTQSSRYLVKRTGEKVFLECVQDMDHENMFWYRQDPGLGLRLIYFSYDVKMKEKGDIPEGYSVSREKKERFSLILESASTNQTSMYLCASRVQTTGSQPQHFGDGTRLSIL.

The CDR3 DNA reads TGTGCCAGTAGCGGGAAAACTAGAGGAAAAGAGACCCAGTACTTC. It encodes CASSGKTRGKETQYF. This sequence joins TRBV19 and TRBJ2-5, with a tentative D call TRBD2 (5 bases). The CDR3 runs 15 residues. The germline gives CDR1 LNHDA, CDR2 SQIVND (reference sequence). V gave up 6 bases and J gave up 3 bases, with 17 bases separating them.

This clone was seen a few times. The DNA of the CDR3 is TGTGCCACCAGCAGCTCAACTAGCTACAATGAGCAGTTCTTC. This sequence encodes CATSSSTSYNEQFF. The genes are TRBV15 and TRBJ2-1, with TRBD2 as a possible D gene (5 bases). Trimming stripped 3 bases from V and 3 bases from J, with 9 bases between. In germline, CDR1 is LNHNV, CDR2 YYDKDF (reference sequence). The CDR3 is made up of 14 amino acids.

This clone was seen more than once but under ten times. This chain joins TRBV30 and TRBJ2-7, with D maybe TRBD1 (5 bases). There are 17 residues in the CDR3. Trimming stripped 3 bases from V and 1 base from J, with 22 bases between. Germline assignment: CDR1 GTSNPN and CDR2 SVGIG (reference sequence). The CDR3 is CAWSEMLGRARSYEQYF. The DNA of the CDR3 is TGTGCCTGGAGCGAGATGTTGGGGCGAGCTAGGTCCTACGAGCAGTACTTC.

This clone was recorded at least ten times. The J gene is TRBJ2-5, the V gene TRBV7-2, with no clear D. This CDR3 contains 16 residues. Per the germline V gene, CDR1 is SGHTA and CDR2 is FQGNSA. V gave up 2 bases and J gave up 1 base, with 14 bases separating them. The CDR3 loop reads CASSLTGRRSQETQYF. The DNA of the CDR3 is TGTGCCAGCAGCTTAACTGGCCGCCGAAGCCAAGAGACCCAGTACTTC. Based on the CDR3 plus reference TRBV7-2 and TRBJ2-5, the full variable domain is GAGVSQSPSNKVTEKGKDVELRCDPISGHTALYWYRQSLGQGLEFLIYFQGNSAPDKSGLPSDRFSAERTGGSVSTLTIQRTQQEDSAVYLCASSLTGRRSQETQYFGPGTRLLVL.

V and J are TRBV7-8 and TRBJ1-1; 7 bases are shared with TRBD1. Losses at the gene ends were 4 bases for V and 3 bases for J; bases not matched to a gene: 5. CDR1 is SGHVS and CDR2 is FQNEAQ in the germline V gene. The CDR3 extends over 14 amino acids. The CDR3 sequence is CASSSDRADTEAFF. The CDR3 DNA reads TGTGCCAGCAGCTCAGACAGGGCCGACACTGAAGCTTTCTTT.

The CDR3 reads CASSDNIRAPGTQYF. The CDR3 nucleotides read TGTGCCAGCAGTGACAACATTCGGGCCCCGGGGACCCAGTACTTC. The chain combines TRBV6-4 with TRBJ2-5; D gene ambiguous. Germline V gene data show CDR1 as MRHNA and CDR2 as SNTAGT. The CDR3 loop spans 15 amino acids. The V gene lost 2 bases and the J gene lost 7 bases, with 17 bases spanning the gap.

Turning to this clone: Distinct nucleotide sequences in the sample also encode this CDR3. The chain employs TRBV7-8 and TRBJ1-2; tentatively, D is TRBD1 (5 bases). The CDR3 has 13 residues. V was shortened by 6 bases and J by 8 bases, with 16 bases between the two germline ends. Per the germline V gene, CDR1 is SGHVS and CDR2 is FQNEAQ. CDR3 sequence: CASSLGPSYGYTF. The CDR3, as DNA: TGTGCCAGCAGTTTGGGACCGAGCTACGGCTACACCTTC.

V and J are TRBV7-3 and TRBJ2-3; 10 nucleotides agree with TRBD2. The junction had 7 bases not matched to a gene; V was cut back by 5 bases and J by 8 bases. The CDR3 is 14 residues long. Germline V lookup: CDR1 SGHTA, CDR2 FQGTGA. The CDR3 DNA sequence: TGTGCCAGCAGCACGTTCAGCGGGAGGGGTACGCAGTATTTT. It specifies CASSTFSGRGTQYF.

This clone was counted many times. The genes are TRBV4-3 and TRBJ2-7; weak D call: TRBD2 (5 bases). The CDR3 spans 15 residues. The germline gives CDR1 LGHNA, CDR2 YSLEER. The V end lost 0 bases, the J end lost 6 bases, and 15 bases lay between the germline ends. The CDR3 spells CASSQEDSAGSEQYF. Here the CDR3 DNA reads TGCGCCAGCAGCCAAGAGGATTCTGCGGGTTCCGAGCAGTACTTC.

This clone was counted a few times. The chain couples TRBV2 to TRBJ1-5, with TRBD1 as a possible D gene (6 bases). Germline loops: CDR1 SNHLY, CDR2 FYNNEI. The CDR3 extends over 13 amino acids. V shed 9 bases and J shed 2 bases, with 11 bases lying between them. The CDR3 loop is CASSTGGNQPQHF. The CDR3 region has the DNA TGTGCCAGTTCGACAGGAGGCAATCAGCCCCAGCATTTT. The full variable domain, completed using reference TRBV2 and TRBJ1-5, is EPEVTQTPSHQVTQMGQEVILRCVPISNHLYFYWYRQILGQKVEFLVSFYNNEISEKSEIFDDQFSVERPDGSNFTLKIRSTKLEDSAMYFCASSTGGNQPQHFGDGTRLSIL.

The gene calls are TRBV18 and TRBJ1-2, with D possibly being TRBD1 (5 bases). Germline lookup yields CDR1 KGHSH and CDR2 LQKENI. The CDR3 is made up of 16 amino acids. V gave up 3 bases and J gave up 2 bases, with 16 bases separating them. The CDR3 reads CASSPTYGQGNYGYTF. CDR3 nucleotides: TGTGCCAGCTCACCGACATACGGACAAGGAAACTATGGCTACACCTTC.

This chain uses TRBV6-1 with TRBJ2-1; D gene ambiguous. CDR1 MNHNS and CDR2 SASEGT come from the germline V gene. V was cut by 7 bases and J by 8 bases, with 12 bases left in between. The CDR3 has 12 amino acids. The CDR3: CASTLEVDEQFF. The CDR3 coding sequence is TGTGCCAGCACCCTCGAAGTGGATGAGCAGTTCTTC.

This clone occurred many times. In DNA form, the CDR3 reads TGCAGCGTTGAAGGCGGCAGCGGGGCCTCCGAGCAGTACTTC. It translates to CSVEGGSGASEQYF. J is TRBJ2-7 and V is TRBV29-1, with 7 bases fitting TRBD2. The length of the CDR3 is 14 residues. J lost 6 bases, V lost 1 base, and 9 bases had no gene match. CDR1 and CDR2 (germline): SQVTM, ANQGSEA.

This clone was observed a handful of times. The CDR3 DNA sequence: TGTGCCAGCAGCTTAGGCGCAGCCACAGATACGCAGTATTTT. This encodes CASSLGAATDTQYF. This chain connects TRBV7-9 to TRBJ2-3; D gene ambiguous. The length of the CDR3 is 14 residues. Between the trimmed V and J ends, which lost 1 base and 2 bases, there was a span of 7 bases. CDR1 is SEHNR, CDR2 FQNEAQ, per germline (reference sequence).

This clone has just a few counts. The V gene is TRBV29-1, the J gene TRBJ2-1; the D gene is possibly TRBD2 (5 bases). V lost 6 bases, J lost 4 bases, and 7 bases lay in between. This CDR3 has 11 residues. Germline lookup yields CDR1 SQVTM and CDR2 ANQGSEA. CDR3 DNA sequence: TGCAGCGTCCGGACTTACAATGAGCAGTTCTTC. Translation gives CSVRTYNEQFF.

This clone was seen a handful of times. The chain recombines TRBV28 with TRBJ1-5; D is uncertain. CDR3 size: 12 residues. Germline V lookup: CDR1 MDHEN, CDR2 SYDVKM. The germline V and J ends were trimmed by 11 bases and 4 bases, with 12 bases remaining between them. The chain's CDR3 is CAVSGPNQPQHF. DNA for the CDR3: TGTGCCGTTTCAGGACCAAATCAGCCCCAGCATTTT.

This clone appeared many times. Here the CDR3 DNA reads TGTGCCAGCCCTCCCGCGGCCCATACCAACGTCCTGACTTTC. It encodes CASPPAAHTNVLTF. V usage is TRBV7-8 and J usage is TRBJ2-6; no firm D call. Germline V lookup: CDR1 SGHVS, CDR2 FQNEAQ. CDR3 length: 14 residues. Trimming removed 8 bases from V and 8 bases from J, with 16 bases in between.

V is TRBV28 and J is TRBJ1-2; D is undetermined. V gave up 3 bases and J gave up 1 base, with 3 bases separating them. This CDR3 contains 12 residues. From germline, CDR1 is MDHEN and CDR2 SYDVKM. In nucleotides, the CDR3 is TGTGCCAGCAGTTTTAGTAACTATGGCTACACCTTC. Residues: CASSFSNYGYTF.

The sample holds many counts of this clone. This sequence joins TRBV4-1 and TRBJ2-2, with unresolved D. V gave up 2 bases and J gave up 2 bases, with 12 bases separating them. The V gene's germline CDR1 is MGHRA and CDR2 YSYEKL. This CDR3 region has 16 residues. The CDR3 DNA sequence: TGCGCCAGCAGCCAATTTTGGCCGGTCAACACCGGGGAGCTGTTTTTT. Encoded protein: CASSQFWPVNTGELFF.

This clone was recorded a few times. The rearrangement uses TRBV7-2 and TRBJ2-1; D gene uncertain. The CDR3 is 14 amino acids. Trimming stripped 7 bases from V and 2 bases from J, with 12 bases between. Germline lookup yields CDR1 SGHTA and CDR2 FQGNSA. The CDR3 sequence: CASTFSVPYNEQFF. Written as DNA, the CDR3 is TGTGCCAGCACCTTTTCCGTACCCTACAATGAGCAGTTCTTC.

This sequence joins TRBV5-1 and TRBJ1-1; weak D call: TRBD1 (6 bases). Germline V lookup: CDR1 SGHRS, CDR2 YFSETQ. The ends were cut back, 1 base at V and 4 bases at J, with 14 bases in the middle. The CDR3 consists of 15 residues. The CDR3 coding sequence is TGCGCCAGCAGCTTGACGGGGCAGGGGATCACTGAAGCTTTCTTT. Residues: CASSLTGQGITEAFF.

The chain carries TRBV2 and TRBJ2-4; D is undetermined. The CDR3 runs 14 residues. Trimming took off 3 bases at V and 4 bases at J, with 10 bases between the two ends. The germline CDR1 and CDR2 sequences are SNHLY and FYNNEI. The CDR3 here is CASSDQRLKNIQYF. The DNA for the CDR3 is TGTGCCAGCAGTGACCAAAGATTAAAAAACATTCAGTACTTC.